This T cell receptor beta chain was recovered during a study of T cell responses to AZD1222 COVID-19 vaccine. Findings of the study overall: Repertoires were collected only later (after the peak T cell response had occurred). Distributed over spike, vaccine-associated CD4 TCRs predominated at 160-218 and 743-854. Just a handful of AZD1222 recipients tested seropositive at baseline. Most donors were white British, females outnumbered males, and clonal diversity was possibly underestimated.

Sequenced by immunoSEQ multiplex PCR; TCRdb stores in-frame clones only, minus some. This sample has under 150,000 clones, with 85% to 95% found just once. Trimming removed 0 bases from V and 5 bases from J, with 10 bases in between. The CDR3 spans 14 residues. Germline lookup yields CDR1 SNHLY and CDR2 FYNNEI. Turning to this clone: Its antigen is not identified.

The source of this sequence is an adult in good health. The genes are TRBV2 and TRBJ1-1; tentative D call: TRBD1 (5 bases). The material sequenced was peripheral blood, taken on day 0 of AZD1222 vaccination. The CDR3 is CASSEAGEGTEAFF. The CDR3 DNA follows: TGTGCCAGCAGTGAAGCGGGGGAGGGGACTGAAGCTTTCTTT.